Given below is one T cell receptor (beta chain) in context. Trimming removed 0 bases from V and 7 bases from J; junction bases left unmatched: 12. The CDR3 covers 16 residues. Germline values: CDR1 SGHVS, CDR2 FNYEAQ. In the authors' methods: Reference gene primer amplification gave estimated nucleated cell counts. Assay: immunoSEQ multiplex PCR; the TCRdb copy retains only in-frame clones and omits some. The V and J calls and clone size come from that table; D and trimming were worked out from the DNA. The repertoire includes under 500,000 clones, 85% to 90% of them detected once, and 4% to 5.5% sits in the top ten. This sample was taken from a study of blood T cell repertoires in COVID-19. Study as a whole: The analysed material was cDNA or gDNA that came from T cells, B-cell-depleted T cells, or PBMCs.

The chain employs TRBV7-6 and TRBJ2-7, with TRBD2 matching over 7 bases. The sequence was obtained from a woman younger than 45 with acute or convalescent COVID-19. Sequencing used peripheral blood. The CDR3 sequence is CASSLALWGRGVEQYF. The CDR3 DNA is TGTGCCAGCAGCTTAGCTCTTTGGGGGAGGGGAGTTGAGCAGTACTTC.